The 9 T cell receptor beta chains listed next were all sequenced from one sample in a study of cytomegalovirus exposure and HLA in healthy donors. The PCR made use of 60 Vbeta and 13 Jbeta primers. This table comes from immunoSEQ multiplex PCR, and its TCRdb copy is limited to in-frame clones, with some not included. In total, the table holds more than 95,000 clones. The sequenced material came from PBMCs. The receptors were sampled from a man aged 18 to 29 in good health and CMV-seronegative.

The CDR3 nucleotides read TGCGCCAGCAGCCAAGATCTCGGGGGAAACACCGGGGAGCTGTTTTTT. Translation gives CASSQDLGGNTGELFF. The gene calls are TRBV4-1 and TRBJ2-2, with TRBD2 as a possible D gene (6 bases). Germline-derived CDR1 and CDR2 are MGHRA and YSYEKL. V shed 0 bases and J shed 2 bases, with 10 bases lying between them. The CDR3 is made up of 16 amino acids.

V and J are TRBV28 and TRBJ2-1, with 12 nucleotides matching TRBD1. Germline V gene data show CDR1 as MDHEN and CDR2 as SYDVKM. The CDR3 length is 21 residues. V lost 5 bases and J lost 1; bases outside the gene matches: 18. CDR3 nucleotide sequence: TGTGCCAGCAGTCTCCCACAACCACCGGGACAGGGGGCCGGATCCTACAATGAGCAGTTCTTC. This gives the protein CASSLPQPPGQGAGSYNEQFF.

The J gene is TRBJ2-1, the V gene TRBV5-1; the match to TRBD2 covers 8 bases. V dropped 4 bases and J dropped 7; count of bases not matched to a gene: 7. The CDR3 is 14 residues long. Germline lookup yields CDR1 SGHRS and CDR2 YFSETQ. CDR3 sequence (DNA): TGCGCCAGCAGCCCGTACGGGACTAGTAATGAGCAGTTCTTC. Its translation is CASSPYGTSNEQFF.

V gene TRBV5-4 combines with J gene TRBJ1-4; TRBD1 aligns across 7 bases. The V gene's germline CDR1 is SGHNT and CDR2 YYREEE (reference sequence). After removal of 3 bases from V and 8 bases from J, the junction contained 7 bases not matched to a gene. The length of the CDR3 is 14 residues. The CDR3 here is CASSSRDSPEKLFF. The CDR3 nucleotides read TGTGCCAGCAGCTCCCGGGACAGTCCCGAAAAACTGTTTTTT.

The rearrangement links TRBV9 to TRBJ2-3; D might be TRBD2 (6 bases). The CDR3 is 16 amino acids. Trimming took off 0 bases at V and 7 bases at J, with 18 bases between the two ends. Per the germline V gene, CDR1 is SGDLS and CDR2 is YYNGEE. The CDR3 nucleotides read TGTGCCAGCAGCGTAGAGCTAGCGATGGGAGAAAATACGCAGTATTTT. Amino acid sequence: CASSVELAMGENTQYF.

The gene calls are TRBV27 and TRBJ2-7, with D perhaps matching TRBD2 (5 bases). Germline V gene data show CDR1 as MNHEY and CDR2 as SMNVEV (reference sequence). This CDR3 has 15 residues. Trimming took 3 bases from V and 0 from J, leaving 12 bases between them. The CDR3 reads CASSLRRANSYEQYF. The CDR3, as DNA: TGTGCCAGCAGTTTGAGGCGGGCAAACTCCTACGAGCAGTACTTC.

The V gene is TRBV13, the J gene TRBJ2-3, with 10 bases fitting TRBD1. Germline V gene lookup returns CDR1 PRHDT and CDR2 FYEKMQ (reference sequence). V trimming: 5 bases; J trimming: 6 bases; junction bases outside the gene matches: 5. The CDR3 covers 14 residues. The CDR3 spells CASSPDRGRDTQYF. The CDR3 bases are TGTGCCAGCAGCCCAGACAGGGGGCGCGATACGCAGTATTTT. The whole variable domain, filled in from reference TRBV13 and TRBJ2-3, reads AAGVIQSPRHLIKEKRETATLKCYPIPRHDTVYWYQQGPGQDPQFLISFYEKMQSDKGSIPDRFSAQQFSDYHSELNMSSLELGDSALYFCASSPDRGRDTQYFGPGTRLTVL.

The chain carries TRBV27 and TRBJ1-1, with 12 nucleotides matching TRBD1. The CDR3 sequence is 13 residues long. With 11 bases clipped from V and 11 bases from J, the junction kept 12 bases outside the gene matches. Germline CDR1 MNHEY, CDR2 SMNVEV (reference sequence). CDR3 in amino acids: CACSGQGALEAFF. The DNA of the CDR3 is TGTGCCTGCTCGGGACAGGGGGCGCTTGAGGCTTTCTTT.

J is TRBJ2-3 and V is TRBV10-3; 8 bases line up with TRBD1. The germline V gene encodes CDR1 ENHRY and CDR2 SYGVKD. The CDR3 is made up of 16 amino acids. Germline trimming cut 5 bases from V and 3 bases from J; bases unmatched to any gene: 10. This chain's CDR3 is CAISSYLGQGTDTQYF. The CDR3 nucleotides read TGTGCCATCAGTTCCTATTTAGGACAGGGAACAGATACGCAGTATTTT.